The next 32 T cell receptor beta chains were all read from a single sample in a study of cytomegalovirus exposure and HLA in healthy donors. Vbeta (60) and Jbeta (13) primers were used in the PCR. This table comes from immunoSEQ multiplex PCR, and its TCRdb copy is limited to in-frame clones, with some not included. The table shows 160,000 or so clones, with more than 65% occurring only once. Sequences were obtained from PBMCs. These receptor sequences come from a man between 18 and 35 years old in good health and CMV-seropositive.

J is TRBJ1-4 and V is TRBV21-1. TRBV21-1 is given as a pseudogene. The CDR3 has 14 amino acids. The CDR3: CASSPDGGCEKLFF. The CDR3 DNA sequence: TGTGCCAGCAGCCCGGACGGGGGTTGTGAAAAACTGTTTTTT.

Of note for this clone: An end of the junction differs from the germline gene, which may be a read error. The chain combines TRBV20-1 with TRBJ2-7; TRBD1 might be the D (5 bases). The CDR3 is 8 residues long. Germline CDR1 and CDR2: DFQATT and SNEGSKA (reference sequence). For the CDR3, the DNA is TGCAGTGCTCCCCAGGGAAGGTTC. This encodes CSAPQGRF.

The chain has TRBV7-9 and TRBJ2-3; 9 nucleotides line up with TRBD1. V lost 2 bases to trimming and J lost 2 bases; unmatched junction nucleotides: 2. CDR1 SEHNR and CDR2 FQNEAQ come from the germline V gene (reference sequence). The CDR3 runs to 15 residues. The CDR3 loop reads CASSLRTGATDTQYF. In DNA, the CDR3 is TGTGCCAGCAGCTTACGGACAGGGGCCACAGATACGCAGTATTTT. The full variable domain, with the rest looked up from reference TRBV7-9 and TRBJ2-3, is DTGVSQNPRHKITKRGQNVTFRCDPISEHNRLYWYRQTLGQGPEFLTYFQNEAQLEKSRLLSDRFSAERPKGSFSTLEIQRTEQGDSAMYLCASSLRTGATDTQYFGPGTRLTVL.

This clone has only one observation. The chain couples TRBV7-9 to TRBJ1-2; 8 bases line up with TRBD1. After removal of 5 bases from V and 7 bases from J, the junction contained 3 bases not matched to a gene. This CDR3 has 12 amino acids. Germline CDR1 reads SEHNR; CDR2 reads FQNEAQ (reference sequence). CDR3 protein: CASSGRGPGYTF. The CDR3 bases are TGTGCCAGCAGCGGCAGGGGGCCTGGCTACACCTTC. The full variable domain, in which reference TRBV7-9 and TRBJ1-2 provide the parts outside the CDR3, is DTGVSQNPRHKITKRGQNVTFRCDPISEHNRLYWYRQTLGQGPEFLTYFQNEAQLEKSRLLSDRFSAERPKGSFSTLEIQRTEQGDSAMYLCASSGRGPGYTFGSGTRLTVV.

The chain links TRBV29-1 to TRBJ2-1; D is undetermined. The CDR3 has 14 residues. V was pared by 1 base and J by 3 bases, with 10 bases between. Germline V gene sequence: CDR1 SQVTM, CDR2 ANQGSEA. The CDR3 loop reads CSVEAPDFYNEQFF. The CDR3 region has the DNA TGCAGCGTTGAAGCACCAGACTTCTACAATGAGCAGTTCTTC.

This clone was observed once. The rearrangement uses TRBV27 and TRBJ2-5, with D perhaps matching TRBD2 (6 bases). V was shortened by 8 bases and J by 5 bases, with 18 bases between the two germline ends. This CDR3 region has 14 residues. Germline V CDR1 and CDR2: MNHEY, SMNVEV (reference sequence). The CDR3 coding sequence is TGTGCCAGCGCCACGCCAGGACTAAAGGAGACCCAGTACTTC. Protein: CASATPGLKETQYF.

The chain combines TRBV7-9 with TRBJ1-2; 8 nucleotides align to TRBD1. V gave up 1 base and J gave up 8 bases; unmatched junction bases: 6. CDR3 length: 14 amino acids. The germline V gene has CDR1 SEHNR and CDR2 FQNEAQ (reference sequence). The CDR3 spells CASSLVGQGDGYTF. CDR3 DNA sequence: TGTGCCAGCAGCTTAGTCGGACAGGGAGACGGCTACACCTTC.

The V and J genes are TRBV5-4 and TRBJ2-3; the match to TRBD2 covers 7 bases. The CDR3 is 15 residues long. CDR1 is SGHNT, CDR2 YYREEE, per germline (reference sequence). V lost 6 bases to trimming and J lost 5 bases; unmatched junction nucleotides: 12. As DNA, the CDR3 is TGTGCCAGCAATAAGGGCCGGGAGGATCTAGATACGCAGTATTTT. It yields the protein CASNKGREDLDTQYF.

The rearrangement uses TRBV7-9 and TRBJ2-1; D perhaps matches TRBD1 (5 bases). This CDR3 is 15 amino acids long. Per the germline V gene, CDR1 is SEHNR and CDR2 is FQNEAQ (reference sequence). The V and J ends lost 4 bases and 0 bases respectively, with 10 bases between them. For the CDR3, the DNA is TGTGCCAGCAGCTCACAGGTGAGCTCCTACAATGAGCAGTTCTTC. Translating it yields CASSSQVSSYNEQFF. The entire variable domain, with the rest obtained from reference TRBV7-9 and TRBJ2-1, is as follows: DTGVSQNPRHKITKRGQNVTFRCDPISEHNRLYWYRQTLGQGPEFLTYFQNEAQLEKSRLLSDRFSAERPKGSFSTLEIQRTEQGDSAMYLCASSSQVSSYNEQFFGPGTRLTVL.

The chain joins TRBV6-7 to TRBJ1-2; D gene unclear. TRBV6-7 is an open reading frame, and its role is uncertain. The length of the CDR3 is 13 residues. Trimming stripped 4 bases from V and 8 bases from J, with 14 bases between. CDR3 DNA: TGTGCCAGCAGTTCCAGAGGGATAGGAGGCTACACCTTC. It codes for CASSSRGIGGYTF.

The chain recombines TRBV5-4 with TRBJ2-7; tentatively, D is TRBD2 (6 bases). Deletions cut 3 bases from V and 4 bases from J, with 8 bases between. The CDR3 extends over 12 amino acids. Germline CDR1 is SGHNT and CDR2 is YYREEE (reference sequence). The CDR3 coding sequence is TGTGCCAGCAGCTCAGGGACTTACGAGCAGTACTTC. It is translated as CASSSGTYEQYF.

The CDR3 here is CASSWRTSGSSYNEQFF. The CDR3 bases are TGTGCCAGCAGTTGGCGGACTAGCGGGAGCTCCTACAATGAGCAGTTCTTC. This rearrangement joins TRBV27 to TRBJ2-1; 13 bases agree with TRBD2. Per germline, CDR1 MNHEY and CDR2 SMNVEV (reference sequence). This CDR3 contains 17 residues. V was pared by 4 bases and J by 0 bases, with 3 bases of the junction left unmatched.

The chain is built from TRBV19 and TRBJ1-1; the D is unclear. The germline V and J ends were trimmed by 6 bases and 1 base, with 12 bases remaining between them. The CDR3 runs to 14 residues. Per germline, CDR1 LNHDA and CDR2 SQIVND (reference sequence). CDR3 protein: CASSHSITNTEAFF. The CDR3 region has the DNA TGTGCCAGTAGCCACTCAATCACGAACACTGAAGCTTTCTTT.

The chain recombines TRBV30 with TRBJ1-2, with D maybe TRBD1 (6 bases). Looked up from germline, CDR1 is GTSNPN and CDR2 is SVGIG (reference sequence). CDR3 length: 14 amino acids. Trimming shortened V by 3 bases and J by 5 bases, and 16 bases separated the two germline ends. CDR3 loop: CAWSSGASPYGYTF. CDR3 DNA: TGTGCCTGGAGCTCAGGGGCTTCCCCTTATGGCTACACCTTC.

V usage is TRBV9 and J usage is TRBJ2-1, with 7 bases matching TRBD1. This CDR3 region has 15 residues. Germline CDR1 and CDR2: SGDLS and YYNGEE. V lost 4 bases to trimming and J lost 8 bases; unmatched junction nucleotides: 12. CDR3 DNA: TGTGCCAGCAGCTCGTCGGGACAGAGGGCCTATGAGCAGTTCTTC. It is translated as CASSSSGQRAYEQFF.

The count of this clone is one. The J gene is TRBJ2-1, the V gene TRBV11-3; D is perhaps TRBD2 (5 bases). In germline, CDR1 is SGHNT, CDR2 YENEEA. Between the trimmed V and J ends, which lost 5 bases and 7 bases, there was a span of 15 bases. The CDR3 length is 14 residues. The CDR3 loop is CASSPPGLGNEQFF. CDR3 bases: TGTGCCAGCAGCCCCCCCGGACTTGGAAATGAGCAGTTCTTC.

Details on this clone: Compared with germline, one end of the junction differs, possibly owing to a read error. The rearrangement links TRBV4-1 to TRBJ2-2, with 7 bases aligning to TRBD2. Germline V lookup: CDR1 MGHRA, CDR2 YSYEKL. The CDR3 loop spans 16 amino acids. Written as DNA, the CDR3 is TGCGCCAGCAGCCTATGGGGGGGATCGAACGCCGGGGAGCTGTTTTTT. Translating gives CASSLWGGSNAGELFF.

DNA for the CDR3: TGTGCCTGGAGTTGGGACAGCGGCACTGAAGCTTTCTTT. Encoded protein: CAWSWDSGTEAFF. The V gene is TRBV30, the J gene TRBJ1-1; 7 nucleotides agree with TRBD1. Trimming took 2 bases from V and 4 from J; bases not matched to a gene: 4. Germline lookup yields CDR1 GTSNPN and CDR2 SVGIG (reference sequence). The length of the CDR3 is 13 residues.

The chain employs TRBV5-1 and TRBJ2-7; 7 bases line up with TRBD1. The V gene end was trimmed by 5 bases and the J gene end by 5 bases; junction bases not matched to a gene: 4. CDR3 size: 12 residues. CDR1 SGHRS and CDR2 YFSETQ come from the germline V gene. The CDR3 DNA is TGCGCCAGCAGAAAGACAGGGAACGAGCAGTACTTC. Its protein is CASRKTGNEQYF.

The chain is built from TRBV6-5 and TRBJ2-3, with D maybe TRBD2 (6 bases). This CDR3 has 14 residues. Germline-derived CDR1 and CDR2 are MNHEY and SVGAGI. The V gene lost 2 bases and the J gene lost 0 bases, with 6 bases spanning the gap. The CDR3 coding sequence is TGTGCCAGCAGTTACGGGGGGAGCACAGATACGCAGTATTTT. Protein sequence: CASSYGGSTDTQYF.

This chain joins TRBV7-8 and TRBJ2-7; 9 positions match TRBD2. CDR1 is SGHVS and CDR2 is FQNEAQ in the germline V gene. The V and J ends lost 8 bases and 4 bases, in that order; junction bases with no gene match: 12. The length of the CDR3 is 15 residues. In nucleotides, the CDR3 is TGTGCCAGCTTGCGGGCGGGAGGGATGGAGTACGAGCAGTACTTC. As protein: CASLRAGGMEYEQYF.

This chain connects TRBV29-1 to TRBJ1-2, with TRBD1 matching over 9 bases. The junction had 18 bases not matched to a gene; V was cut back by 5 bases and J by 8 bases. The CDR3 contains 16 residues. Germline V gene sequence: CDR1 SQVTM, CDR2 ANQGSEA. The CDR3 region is CSVRYTGTGSSFGYTF. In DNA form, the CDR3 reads TGCAGCGTTCGGTACACGGGGACAGGGTCGTCATTCGGCTACACCTTC.

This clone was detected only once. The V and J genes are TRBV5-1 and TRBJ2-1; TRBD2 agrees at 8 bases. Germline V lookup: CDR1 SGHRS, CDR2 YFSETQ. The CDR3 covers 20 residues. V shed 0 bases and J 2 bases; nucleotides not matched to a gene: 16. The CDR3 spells CASSLDGGRTNQLTYNEQFF. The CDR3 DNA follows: TGCGCCAGCAGCTTGGATGGCGGGAGGACCAATCAACTCACCTACAATGAGCAGTTCTTC.

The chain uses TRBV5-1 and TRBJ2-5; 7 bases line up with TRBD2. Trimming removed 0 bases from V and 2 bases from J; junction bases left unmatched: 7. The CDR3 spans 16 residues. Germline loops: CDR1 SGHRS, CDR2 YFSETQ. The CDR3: CASSLVAAGWQETQYF. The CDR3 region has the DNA TGCGCCAGCAGCTTGGTGGCAGCGGGATGGCAAGAGACCCAGTACTTC.

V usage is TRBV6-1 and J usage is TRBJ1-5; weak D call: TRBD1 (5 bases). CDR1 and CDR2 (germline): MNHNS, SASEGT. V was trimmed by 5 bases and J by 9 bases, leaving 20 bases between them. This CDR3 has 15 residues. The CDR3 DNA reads TGTGCCAGCAGTAGGGATCGAGAACAGGTTGGGCCCCAGCATTTT. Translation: CASSRDREQVGPQHF.

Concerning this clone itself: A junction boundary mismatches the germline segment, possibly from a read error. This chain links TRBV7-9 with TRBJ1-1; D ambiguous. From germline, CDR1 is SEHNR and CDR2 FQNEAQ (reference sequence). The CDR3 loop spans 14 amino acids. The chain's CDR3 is CASSLADFGTEALF. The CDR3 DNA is TGTGCCAGCAGCTTAGCCGACTTTGGCACTGAAGCTCTCTTT.

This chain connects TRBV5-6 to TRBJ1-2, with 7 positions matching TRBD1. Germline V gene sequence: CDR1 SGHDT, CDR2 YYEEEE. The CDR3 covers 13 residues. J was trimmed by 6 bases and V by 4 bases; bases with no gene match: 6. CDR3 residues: CASSRADRDGYTF. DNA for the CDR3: TGTGCCAGCAGCCGGGCCGACAGGGATGGCTACACCTTC.

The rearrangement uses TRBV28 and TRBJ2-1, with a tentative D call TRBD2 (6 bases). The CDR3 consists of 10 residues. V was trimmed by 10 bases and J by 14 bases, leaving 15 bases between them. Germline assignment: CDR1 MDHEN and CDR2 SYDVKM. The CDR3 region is CATGRGKEFF. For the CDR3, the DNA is TGTGCCACCGGCCGGGGGAAGGAGTTCTTC.

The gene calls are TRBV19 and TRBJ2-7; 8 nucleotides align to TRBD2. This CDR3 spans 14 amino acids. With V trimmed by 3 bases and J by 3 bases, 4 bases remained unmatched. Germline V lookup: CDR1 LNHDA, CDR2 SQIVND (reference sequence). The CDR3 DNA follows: TGTGCCAGTAGTATGAGTCGGGGGGGCTACGAGCAGTACTTC. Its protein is CASSMSRGGYEQYF.

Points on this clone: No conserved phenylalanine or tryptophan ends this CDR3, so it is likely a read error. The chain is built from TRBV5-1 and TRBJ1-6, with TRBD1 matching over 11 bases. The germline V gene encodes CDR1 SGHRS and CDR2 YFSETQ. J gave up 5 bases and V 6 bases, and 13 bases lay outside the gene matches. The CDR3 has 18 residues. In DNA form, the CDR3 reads TGCGCCAGCAAGGAAGGGACAGGGGGTAAGTTGGATAATTCACCCCTCCACCTT. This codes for CASKEGTGGKLDNSPLHL.

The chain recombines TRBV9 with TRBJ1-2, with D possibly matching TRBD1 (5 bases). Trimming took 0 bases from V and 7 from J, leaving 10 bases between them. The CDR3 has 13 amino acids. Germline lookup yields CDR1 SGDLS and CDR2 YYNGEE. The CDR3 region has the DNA TGTGCCAGCAGCGTAGCGGGGGGAAGTGGCTACACCTTC. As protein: CASSVAGGSGYTF.

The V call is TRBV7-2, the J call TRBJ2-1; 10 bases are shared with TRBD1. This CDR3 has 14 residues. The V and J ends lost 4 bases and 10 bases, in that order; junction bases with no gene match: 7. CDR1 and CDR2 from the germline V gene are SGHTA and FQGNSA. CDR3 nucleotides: TGTGCCAGCAGCTCAGGGACAGGGGAAAGGGAGCAGTTCTTC. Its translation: CASSSGTGEREQFF.